Each of the 11 T cell receptor beta chains below was sequenced from the same sample in a study of blood T cell repertoires in COVID-19. The table came from immunoSEQ multiplex PCR; TCRdb's copy has only in-frame clones and leaves some out. The sample records approximately 61,000 clones, roughly 84% being singletons. Material for sequencing was peripheral blood. The receptors originated from a man aged 50 to 60 with COVID-19, enrolled during active disease.

In its sample, this clone was seen a few times. V is TRBV6-5 and J is TRBJ2-1, with 10 bases that match TRBD2. The CDR3 extends over 15 amino acids. Germline loops: CDR1 MNHEY, CDR2 SVGAGI. V shed 5 bases and J 6 bases; nucleotides not matched to a gene: 7. The CDR3 DNA sequence: TGTGCCAGCAGTAAACTAGCGGGAAAGACCAATGAGCAGTTCTTC. Its translation: CASSKLAGKTNEQFF.

The V gene is TRBV6-5, the J gene TRBJ2-7, with 8 bases matching TRBD2. Germline V gene sequence: CDR1 MNHEY, CDR2 SVGAGI. The CDR3 sequence is 13 residues long. V gave up 6 bases and J gave up 4 bases; unmatched junction bases: 5. In nucleotides, the CDR3 is TGTGCCAGCAGCGGGGGGGCGGGTTACGAGCAGTACTTC. Its protein is CASSGGAGYEQYF.

The chain couples TRBV20-1 to TRBJ2-7; D remains ambiguous. CDR3 length equals 11 residues. Germline CDR1 is DFQATT and CDR2 is SNEGSKA (reference sequence). V lost 7 bases and J 0 bases, leaving 7 bases between the germline ends. The chain's CDR3 is CSVDSSYEQYF. The CDR3 coding sequence is TGCAGTGTAGATAGCTCCTACGAGCAGTACTTC.

V and J are TRBV13 and TRBJ1-3; no firm D call. The CDR3 has 17 residues. Per the germline V gene, CDR1 is PRHDT and CDR2 is FYEKMQ (reference sequence). Trimming pared 2 bases from V and 0 bases from J, leaving 14 bases between. CDR3 sequence: CASSLTGNVISGNTIYF. DNA of the CDR3: TGTGCCAGCAGCTTAACGGGGAACGTAATCTCTGGAAACACCATATATTTT.

This rearrangement joins TRBV29-1 to TRBJ2-3, with a possible D match to TRBD2 (6 bases). The CDR3 sequence is 14 residues long. The V gene lost 4 bases and the J gene lost 5 bases, with 16 bases spanning the gap. The germline CDR1 and CDR2 sequences are SQVTM and ANQGSEA. CDR3 protein: CSVGRWGERDTQYF. Here the CDR3 DNA reads TGCAGCGTTGGTAGGTGGGGGGAGAGAGATACGCAGTATTTT.

The V gene is TRBV24-1, the J gene TRBJ1-5; TRBD1 agrees at 11 bases. Germline loops: CDR1 KGHDR, CDR2 SFDVKD. The ends lost 5 bases at V and 4 bases at J; junction bases unmatched: 12. This CDR3 contains 18 residues. Written as DNA, the CDR3 is TGTGCCACCAGTGCTACCTCCGTCGGGACAGGGGGAAATCAGCCCCAGCATTTT. Its protein is CATSATSVGTGGNQPQHF.

This chain connects TRBV10-3 to TRBJ2-3; the D gene is possibly TRBD2 (5 bases). The CDR3 is made up of 15 amino acids. V was clipped by 0 bases and J by 9 bases, with 16 bases between them. Germline V CDR1 and CDR2: ENHRY, SYGVKD. The CDR3 protein is CAISESISPAVTQYF. In DNA form, the CDR3 reads TGTGCCATCAGTGAGTCGATTTCCCCAGCGGTGACGCAGTATTTT.

The J gene is TRBJ2-5, the V gene TRBV11-2; TRBD1 is a possible D gene (6 bases). Deletions cut 6 bases from V and 1 base from J, with 18 bases between. CDR1 is SGHAT and CDR2 is FQNNGV in the germline V gene. The CDR3 contains 16 residues. CDR3 sequence reads: CASRRPGHRIQETQYF. CDR3 DNA sequence: TGTGCCAGCAGACGCCCGGGACACAGAATCCAAGAGACCCAGTACTTC.

The chain couples TRBV5-1 to TRBJ2-6; 7 bases are a match to TRBD1. CDR3 length: 19 amino acids. Germline V gene lookup returns CDR1 SGHRS and CDR2 YFSETQ. Trimming cost V 3 bases and J 0 bases; bases outside gene matches: 12. The CDR3 protein is CASSWETGQDSSGANVLTF. CDR3 coding DNA: TGCGCCAGCAGCTGGGAGACAGGACAGGACTCCTCTGGGGCCAACGTCCTGACTTTC. The variable domain in full, completed from reference TRBV5-1 and TRBJ2-6, reads KAGVTQTPRYLIKTRGQQVTLSCSPISGHRSVSWYQQTPGQGLQFLFEYFSETQRNKGNFPGRFSGRQFSNSRSEMNVSTLELGDSALYLCASSWETGQDSSGANVLTFGAGSRLTVL.

The rearrangement links TRBV28 to TRBJ2-3; maybe TRBD1 (5 bases). This CDR3 is 14 amino acids long. CDR1 and CDR2 from the germline V gene are MDHEN and SYDVKM. V lost 3 bases and J 0 bases, leaving 7 bases between the germline ends. This chain's CDR3 is CASSFRQSTDTQYF. CDR3 nucleotides: TGTGCCAGCAGTTTCAGACAGAGCACAGATACGCAGTATTTT.

The chain recombines TRBV5-6 with TRBJ2-5, with 12 bases aligning to TRBD2. Germline V gene sequence: CDR1 SGHDT, CDR2 YYEEEE. Germline trimming cut 5 bases from V and 5 bases from J; bases unmatched to any gene: 19. This CDR3 is built from 19 residues. CDR3 sequence (DNA): TGTGCCAGCAGTCCTTTGGGCCTAGCGGGAGGGCCGGATTGGGAGACCCAGTACTTC. This gives the protein CASSPLGLAGGPDWETQYF.